This TCR beta chain is from a study of OX40 agonist ivuxolimab in advanced cancers. Study information: Every 2 weeks, patients received ivuxolimab intravenously, dosed at 0.01 to 10 mg/kg.

Whole-study findings and limits: Antigen specificity remained undetermined for the expanded peripheral T cells.

The table came from immunoSEQ multiplex PCR; TCRdb's copy has only in-frame clones and leaves some out. The sample consists of tens of thousands of clones, approximately 84% of them appearing once. Baseline, cycle 4 day 1, and cycle 7 day 1 were the blood sampling points. Germline V CDR1 and CDR2: SSHAT, FNYEAQ (reference sequence). The CDR3 has 15 residues. A note on this clone: Its antigen is not identified. Germline is not matched at one junction end, which may reflect a read error.

The source was CD4+ or CD8+ T cells sorted from blood, collected in a trial of the OX40 agonist ivuxolimab. The genes are TRBV7-7 and TRBJ2-7; TRBD2 is a possible D gene (6 bases). This TCR came from an adult with an advanced solid tumor such as melanoma, head and neck, liver or kidney cancer. This CDR3 is CASSLADGDSYEQYF. The CDR3 nucleotides are TGTGCTAGCAGCTTAGCGGACGGAGACTCCTACGAGCAGTACTTC.